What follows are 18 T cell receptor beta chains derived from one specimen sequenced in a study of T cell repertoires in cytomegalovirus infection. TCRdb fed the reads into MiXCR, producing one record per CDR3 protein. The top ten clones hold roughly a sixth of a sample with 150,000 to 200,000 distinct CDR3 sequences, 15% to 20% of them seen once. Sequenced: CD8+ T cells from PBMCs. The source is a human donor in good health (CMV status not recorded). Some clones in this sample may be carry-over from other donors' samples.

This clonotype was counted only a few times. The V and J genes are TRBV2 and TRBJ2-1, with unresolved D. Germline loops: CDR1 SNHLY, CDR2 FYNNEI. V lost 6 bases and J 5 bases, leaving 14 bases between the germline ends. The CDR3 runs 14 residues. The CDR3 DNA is TGTGCCAGCAGGCCTGACACATCCGACAATGAGCAGTTCTTC. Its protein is CASRPDTSDNEQFF.

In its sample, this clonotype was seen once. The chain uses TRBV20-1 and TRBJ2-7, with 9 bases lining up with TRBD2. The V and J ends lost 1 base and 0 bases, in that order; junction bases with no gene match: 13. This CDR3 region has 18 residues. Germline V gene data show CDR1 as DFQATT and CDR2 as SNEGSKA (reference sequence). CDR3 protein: CSARAGTGLASSSYEQYF. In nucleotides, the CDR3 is TGCAGTGCTAGAGCTGGTACCGGACTAGCGTCAAGCTCCTACGAGCAGTACTTC.

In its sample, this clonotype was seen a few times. For the CDR3, the DNA is TGTGCCAGCAGCGTAGCGGCAGTACCCAACGAGCAGTACTTC. Encoded protein: CASSVAAVPNEQYF. The chain links TRBV9 to TRBJ2-7; D gene unclear. Germline V CDR1 and CDR2: SGDLS, YYNGEE. V gave up 0 bases and J gave up 5 bases, with 12 bases separating them. There are 14 residues in the CDR3.

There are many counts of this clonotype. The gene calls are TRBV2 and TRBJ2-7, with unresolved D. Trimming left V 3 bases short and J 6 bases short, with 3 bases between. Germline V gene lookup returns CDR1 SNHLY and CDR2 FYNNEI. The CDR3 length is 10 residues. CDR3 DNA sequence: TGTGCCAGCAGTGAGTCCGAGCAGTACTTC. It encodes CASSESEQYF. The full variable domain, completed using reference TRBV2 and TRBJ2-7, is EPEVTQTPSHQVTQMGQEVILRCVPISNHLYFYWYRQILGQKVEFLVSFYNNEISEKSEIFDDQFSVERPDGSNFTLKIRSTKLEDSAMYFCASSESEQYFGPGTRLTVT.

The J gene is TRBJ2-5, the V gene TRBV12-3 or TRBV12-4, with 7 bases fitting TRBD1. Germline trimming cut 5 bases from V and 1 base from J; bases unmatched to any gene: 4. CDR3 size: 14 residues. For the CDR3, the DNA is TGTGCCAGCAGTCCTGGGACAGCCCAAGAGACCCAGTACTTC. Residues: CASSPGTAQETQYF.

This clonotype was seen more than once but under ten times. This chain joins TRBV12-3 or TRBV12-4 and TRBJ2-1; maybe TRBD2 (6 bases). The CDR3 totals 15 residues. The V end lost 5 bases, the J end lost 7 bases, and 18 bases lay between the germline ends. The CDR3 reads CASSPLARPRNEQFF. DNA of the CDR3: TGTGCCAGCAGTCCGCTAGCGCGACCGAGGAATGAGCAGTTCTTC.

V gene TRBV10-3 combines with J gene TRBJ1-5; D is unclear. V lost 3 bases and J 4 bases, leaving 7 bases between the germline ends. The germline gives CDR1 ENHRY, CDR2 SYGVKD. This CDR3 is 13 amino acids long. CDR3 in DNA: TGTGCCATCAGTGACGCTTTAAATCAGCCCCAGCATTTT. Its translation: CAISDALNQPQHF.

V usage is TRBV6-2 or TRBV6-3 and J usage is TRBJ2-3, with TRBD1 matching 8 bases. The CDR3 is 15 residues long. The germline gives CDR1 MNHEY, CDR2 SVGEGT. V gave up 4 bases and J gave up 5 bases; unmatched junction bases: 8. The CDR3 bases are TGTGCCAGCAGTTCCTCGGACAGGGTTCAAGATACGCAGTATTTT. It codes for CASSSSDRVQDTQYF.

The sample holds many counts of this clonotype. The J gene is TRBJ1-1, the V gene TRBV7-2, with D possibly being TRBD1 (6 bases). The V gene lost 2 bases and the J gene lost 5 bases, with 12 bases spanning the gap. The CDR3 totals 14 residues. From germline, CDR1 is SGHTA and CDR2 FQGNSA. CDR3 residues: CASSLTGRGTEAFF. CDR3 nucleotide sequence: TGTGCCAGCAGCTTAACCGGCAGGGGAACTGAAGCTTTCTTT.

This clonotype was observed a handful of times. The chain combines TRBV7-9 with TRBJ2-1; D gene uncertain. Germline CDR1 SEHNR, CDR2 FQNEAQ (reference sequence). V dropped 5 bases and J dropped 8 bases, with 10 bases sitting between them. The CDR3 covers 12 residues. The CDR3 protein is CASSRPQHEQFF. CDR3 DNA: TGTGCCAGCAGCCGCCCCCAGCATGAGCAGTTCTTC.

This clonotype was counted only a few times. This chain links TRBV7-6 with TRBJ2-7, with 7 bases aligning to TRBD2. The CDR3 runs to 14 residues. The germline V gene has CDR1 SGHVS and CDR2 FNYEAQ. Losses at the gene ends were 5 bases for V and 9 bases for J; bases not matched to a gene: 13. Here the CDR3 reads CASSPREAAGGQYF. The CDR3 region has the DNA TGTGCCAGCAGCCCCCGGGAGGCTGCCGGGGGGCAGTACTTC.

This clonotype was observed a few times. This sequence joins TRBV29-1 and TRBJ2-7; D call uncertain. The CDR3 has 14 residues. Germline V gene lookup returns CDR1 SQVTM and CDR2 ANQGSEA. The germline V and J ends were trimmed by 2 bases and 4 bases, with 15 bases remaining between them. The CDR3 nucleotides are TGCAGCGTTGAAACGTTCACAGAACCATACGAGCAGTACTTC. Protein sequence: CSVETFTEPYEQYF.

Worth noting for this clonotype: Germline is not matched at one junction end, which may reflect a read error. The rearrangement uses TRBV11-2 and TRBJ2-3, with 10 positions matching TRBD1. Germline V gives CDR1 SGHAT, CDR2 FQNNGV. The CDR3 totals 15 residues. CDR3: CASSERDRGPDMQYF. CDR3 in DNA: TGTGCCAGCAGCGAGCGGGACAGGGGACCAGATATGCAGTATTTT.

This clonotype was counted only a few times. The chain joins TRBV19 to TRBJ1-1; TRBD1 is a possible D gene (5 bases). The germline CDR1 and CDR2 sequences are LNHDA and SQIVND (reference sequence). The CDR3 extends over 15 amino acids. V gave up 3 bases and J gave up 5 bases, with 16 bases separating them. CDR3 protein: CASSMVPGRETEAFF. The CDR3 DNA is TGTGCCAGTAGTATGGTCCCAGGGAGGGAGACTGAAGCTTTCTTT.

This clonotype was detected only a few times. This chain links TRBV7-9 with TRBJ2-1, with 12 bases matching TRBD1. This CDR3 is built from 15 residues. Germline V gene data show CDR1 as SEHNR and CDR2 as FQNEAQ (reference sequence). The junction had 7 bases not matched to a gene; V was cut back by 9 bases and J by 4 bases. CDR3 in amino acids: CASWGTGGLYNEQFF. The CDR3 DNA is TGTGCCAGTTGGGGGACAGGGGGCCTGTACAATGAGCAGTTCTTC.

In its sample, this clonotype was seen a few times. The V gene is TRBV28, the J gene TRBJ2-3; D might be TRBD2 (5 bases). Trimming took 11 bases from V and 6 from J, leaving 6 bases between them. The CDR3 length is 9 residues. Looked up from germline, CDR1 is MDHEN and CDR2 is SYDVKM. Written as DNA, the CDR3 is TGTGCCTCGGGGGATACGCAGTATTTT. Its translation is CASGDTQYF.

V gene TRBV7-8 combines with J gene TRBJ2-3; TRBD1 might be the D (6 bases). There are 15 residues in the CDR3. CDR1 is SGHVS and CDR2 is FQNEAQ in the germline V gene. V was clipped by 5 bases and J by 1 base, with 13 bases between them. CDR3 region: CASSPSPGGTDTQYF. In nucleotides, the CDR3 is TGTGCCAGCAGCCCTTCCCCAGGGGGCACAGATACGCAGTATTTT. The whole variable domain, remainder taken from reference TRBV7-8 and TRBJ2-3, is GAGVSQSPRYKVAKRGQDVALRCDPISGHVSLFWYQQALGQGPEFLTYFQNEAQLDKSGLPSDRFFAERPEGSVSTLKIQRTQQEDSAVYLCASSPSPGGTDTQYFGPGTRLTVL.

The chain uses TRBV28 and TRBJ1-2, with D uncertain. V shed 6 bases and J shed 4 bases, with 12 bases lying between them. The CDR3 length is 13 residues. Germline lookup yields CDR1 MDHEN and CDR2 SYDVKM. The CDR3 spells CASRADSPYGYTF. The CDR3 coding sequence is TGTGCCAGCAGGGCAGACTCACCCTATGGCTACACCTTC.